These T cell receptor beta chains were read from a single sample in a study of blood T cells in healthy people across ages. MiXCR, run by TCRdb on the 5' RACE reads, gives a single entry per CDR3 protein. The sample yields fewer than 2 million distinct CDR3 sequences, roughly 43% seen once. Sequenced material: blood. The receptors stem from a human donor in good health. The CDR3 runs from the conserved cysteine through the conserved F or W. The order of the fields is J gene, clone size, D gene, V gene, CDR3 DNA, CDR3 protein. D genes are given only for firm matches. Some rows mark clone size as missing; the rest say once, few, many or name a class of expanded clone.

TRBJ2-1,few,-,TRBV2,TGTGCCAGCAGACCACTAGTGCTCGTAGGAGGGCAGTTCTTC,CASRPLVLVGGQFF
TRBJ2-6,-,TRBD2,TRBV4-1,TGCGCCTCCGGGCCCGGGAGGGCACTGAGCTCTGGGGCCAACGTCCAGACTTTC,CASGPGRALSSGANVQTF
TRBJ2-7,once,-,TRBV11-1,TGTGCCAGCAGCCCCCGGACAGCAGGTCCCTACGAGCAGTACTTC,CASSPRTAGPYEQYF
TRBJ2-3,few,TRBD1,TRBV29-1,TGCAGCGTTAGGGACAGGGCTATCACAGATACGCAGTATTTT,CSVRDRAITDTQYF
TRBJ1-2,-,-,TRBV29-1,TGCAGCGTTGATGGGGGTGACTATGGCTACACCTTC,CSVDGGDYGYTF
TRBJ2-1,-,-,TRBV9,TGTGCCAGCAGCGTAGCCCCAGGGACCTCCTACAATGAGCAGTTCTTC,CASSVAPGTSYNEQFF
TRBJ2-5,-,-,TRBV7-2,TGTGCCAGCAGCTTAGGATTCTCCTTGGAGGAGACCCAGTACTTC,CASSLGFSLEETQYF
TRBJ2-3,few,TRBD1,TRBV7-2,TGTGCCAGCAGCGGAAACTCCGGGACAGGGATATCAGATACGCAGTATTTT,CASSGNSGTGISDTQYF
TRBJ2-1,few,-,TRBV29-1,TGCAGCGTTGGAGGCGGCACTTCCTACGAGCAGTTCTTC,CSVGGGTSYEQFF
TRBJ1-5,-,TRBD1,TRBV7-3,TGTGCCAGCAGCTTAAAGAGGGAAAGGAGGACAGGGCCCGCTATTAATCAGCCCCAGCATTTT,CASSLKRERRTGPAINQPQHF